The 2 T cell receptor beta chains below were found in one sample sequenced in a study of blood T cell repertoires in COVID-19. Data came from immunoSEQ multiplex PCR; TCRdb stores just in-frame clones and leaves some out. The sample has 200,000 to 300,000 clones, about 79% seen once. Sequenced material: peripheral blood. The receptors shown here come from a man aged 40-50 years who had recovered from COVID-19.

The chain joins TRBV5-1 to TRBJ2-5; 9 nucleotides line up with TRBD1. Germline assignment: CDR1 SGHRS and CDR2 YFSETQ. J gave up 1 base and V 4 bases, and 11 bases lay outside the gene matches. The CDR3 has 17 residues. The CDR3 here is CASSPGQGENLQETQYF. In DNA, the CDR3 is TGCGCCAGCAGCCCGGGACAGGGCGAAAACCTCCAAGAGACCCAGTACTTC.

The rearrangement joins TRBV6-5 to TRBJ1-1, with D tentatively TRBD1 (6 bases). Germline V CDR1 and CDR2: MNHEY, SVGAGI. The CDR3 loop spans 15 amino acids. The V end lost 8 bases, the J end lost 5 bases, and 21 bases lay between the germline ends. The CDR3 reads CASELVYRERTEAFF. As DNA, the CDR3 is TGTGCCAGCGAACTCGTCTACAGGGAACGGACTGAAGCTTTCTTT.